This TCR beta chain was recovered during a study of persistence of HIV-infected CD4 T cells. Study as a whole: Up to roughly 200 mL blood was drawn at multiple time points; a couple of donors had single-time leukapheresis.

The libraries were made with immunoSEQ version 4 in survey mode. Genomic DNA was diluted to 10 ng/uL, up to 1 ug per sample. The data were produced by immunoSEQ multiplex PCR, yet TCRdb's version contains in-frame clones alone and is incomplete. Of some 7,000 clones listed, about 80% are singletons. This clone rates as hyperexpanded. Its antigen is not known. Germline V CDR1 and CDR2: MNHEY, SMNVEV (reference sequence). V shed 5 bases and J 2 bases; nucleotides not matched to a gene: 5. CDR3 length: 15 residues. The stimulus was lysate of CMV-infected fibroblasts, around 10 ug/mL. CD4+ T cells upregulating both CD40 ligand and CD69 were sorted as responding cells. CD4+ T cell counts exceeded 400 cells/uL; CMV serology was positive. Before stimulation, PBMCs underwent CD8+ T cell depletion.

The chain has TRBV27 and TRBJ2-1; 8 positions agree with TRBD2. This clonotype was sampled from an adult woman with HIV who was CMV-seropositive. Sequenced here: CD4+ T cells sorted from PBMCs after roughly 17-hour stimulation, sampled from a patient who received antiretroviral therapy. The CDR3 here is CASSRKRETYNEQFF. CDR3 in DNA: TGTGCCAGCAGTCGGAAGCGGGAGACCTACAATGAGCAGTTCTTC.